This TCR beta chain was sequenced in a study of cytomegalovirus exposure and HLA in healthy donors. Study background: HLA-typed donors were the source of some 80 million unique TCRs, which an early data release held. Among the approximately 420 donors who were genotyped, about 86% fell in the genetic ancestry cluster that is associated with self-reported Caucasian donors. The study's findings and limits: While the bulk of TCR sequences proved rare, some public TCRs turned up in many donors. Later work associated fewer than 20,000 TCR beta sequences with HLA alleles at 0.05 false discovery rate.

PCR was performed using 60 Vbeta and 13 Jbeta primers. This table comes from immunoSEQ multiplex PCR, and its TCRdb copy is limited to in-frame clones, with some not included. The sample holds tens of thousands of clones. Notes on this clone: Its antigen is undetermined.

CDR1 and CDR2 from the germline V gene are SNHLY and FYNNEI. The CDR3 spans 17 residues. The germline V and J ends were trimmed by 0 bases and 0 bases, with 14 bases remaining between them. This TCR derives from a man between 18 and 35 years old in good health and CMV-seropositive. The gene calls are TRBV2 and TRBJ1-1, with D possibly TRBD1 on 5 matching bases. The source material was PBMCs. The CDR3 region is CASSEAGGKGLNTEAFF. CDR3 nucleotide sequence: TGTGCCAGCAGTGAAGCGGGGGGAAAAGGGCTGAACACTGAAGCTTTCTTT.